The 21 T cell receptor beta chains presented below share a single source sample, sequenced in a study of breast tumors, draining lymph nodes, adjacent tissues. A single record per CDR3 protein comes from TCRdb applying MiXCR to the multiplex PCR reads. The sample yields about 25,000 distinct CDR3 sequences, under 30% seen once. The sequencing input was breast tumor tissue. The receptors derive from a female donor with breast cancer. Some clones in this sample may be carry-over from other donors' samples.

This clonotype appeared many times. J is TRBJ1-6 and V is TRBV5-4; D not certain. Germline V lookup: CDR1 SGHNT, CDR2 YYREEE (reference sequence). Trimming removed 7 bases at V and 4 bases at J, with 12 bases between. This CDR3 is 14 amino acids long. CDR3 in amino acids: CASSESPYNSPLHF. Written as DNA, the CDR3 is TGTGCCAGCTCTGAGTCCCCGTATAATTCACCCCTCCACTTT. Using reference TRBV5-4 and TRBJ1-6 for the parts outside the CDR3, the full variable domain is ETGVTQSPTHLIKTRGQQVTLRCSSQSGHNTVSWYQQALGQGPQFIFQYYREEENGRGNFPPRFSGLQFPNYSSELNVNALELDDSALYLCASSESPYNSPLHFGNGTRLTVT.

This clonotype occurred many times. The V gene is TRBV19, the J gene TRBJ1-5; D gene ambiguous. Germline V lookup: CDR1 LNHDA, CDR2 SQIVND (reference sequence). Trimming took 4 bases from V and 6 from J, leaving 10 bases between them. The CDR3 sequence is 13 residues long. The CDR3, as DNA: TGTGCCAGTAGTACCGAGGGCAGTCAGCCCCAGCATTTT. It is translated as CASSTEGSQPQHF. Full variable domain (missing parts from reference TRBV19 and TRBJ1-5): DGGITQSPKYLFRKEGQNVTLSCEQNLNHDAMYWYRQDPGQGLRLIYYSQIVNDFQKGDIAEGYSVSREKKESFPLTVTSAQKNPTAFYLCASSTEGSQPQHFGDGTRLSIL.

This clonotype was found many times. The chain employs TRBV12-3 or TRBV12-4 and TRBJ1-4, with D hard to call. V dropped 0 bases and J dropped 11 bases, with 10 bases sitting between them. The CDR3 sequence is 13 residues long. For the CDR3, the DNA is TGTGCCAGCAGTTTAGCGCCCAAGGAGAAACTGTTTTTT. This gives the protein CASSLAPKEKLFF.

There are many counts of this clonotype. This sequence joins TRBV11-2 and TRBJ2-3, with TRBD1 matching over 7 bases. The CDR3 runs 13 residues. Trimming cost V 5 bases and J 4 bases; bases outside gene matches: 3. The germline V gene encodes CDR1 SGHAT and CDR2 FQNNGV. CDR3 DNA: TGTGCCAGCAGCCGACAGGGTTCAGATACGCAGTATTTT. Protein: CASSRQGSDTQYF.

Here the CDR3 DNA reads TGTGCCAGCAGCGGGACTAGCGGGAAAGAGACCCAGTACTTC. This sequence encodes CASSGTSGKETQYF. The chain employs TRBV28 and TRBJ2-5; 13 bases are a match to TRBD2. The length of the CDR3 is 14 residues. The ends lost 6 bases at V and 3 bases at J; junction bases unmatched: 1. Germline-derived CDR1 and CDR2 are MDHEN and SYDVKM.

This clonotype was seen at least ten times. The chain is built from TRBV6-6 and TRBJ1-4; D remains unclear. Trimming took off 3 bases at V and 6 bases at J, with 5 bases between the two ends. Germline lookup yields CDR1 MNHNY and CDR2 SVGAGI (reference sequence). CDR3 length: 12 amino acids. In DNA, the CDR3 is TGTGCCAGCAGTTATACCCATGAAAAACTGTTTTTT. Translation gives CASSYTHEKLFF.

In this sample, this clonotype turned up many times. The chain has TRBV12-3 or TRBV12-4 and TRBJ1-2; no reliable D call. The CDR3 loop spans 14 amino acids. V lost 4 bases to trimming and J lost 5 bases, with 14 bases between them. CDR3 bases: TGTGCCAGCAGTTCCCCATTTGATGAGTATGGCTACACCTTC. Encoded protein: CASSSPFDEYGYTF.

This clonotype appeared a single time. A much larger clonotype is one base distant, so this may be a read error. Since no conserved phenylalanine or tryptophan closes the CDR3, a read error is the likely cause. The DNA for the CDR3 is TGTGCCAGCCGTGCTGGGAACGACAATGAGCAGTTCTCC. It encodes CASRAGNDNEQFS. The chain has TRBV27 and TRBJ2-1; D is unresolved. V was cut by 8 bases and J by 5 bases, with 13 bases left in between. The CDR3 loop spans 13 amino acids. CDR1 and CDR2 from the germline V gene are MNHEY and SMNVEV (reference sequence).

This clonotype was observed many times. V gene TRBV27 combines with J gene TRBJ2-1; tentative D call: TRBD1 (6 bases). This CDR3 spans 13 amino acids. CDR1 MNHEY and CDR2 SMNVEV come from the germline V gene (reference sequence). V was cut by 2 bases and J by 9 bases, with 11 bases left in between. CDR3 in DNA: TGTGCCAGCAGTTTACAGGGGATAGGTGAGCAGTTCTTC. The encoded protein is CASSLQGIGEQFF.

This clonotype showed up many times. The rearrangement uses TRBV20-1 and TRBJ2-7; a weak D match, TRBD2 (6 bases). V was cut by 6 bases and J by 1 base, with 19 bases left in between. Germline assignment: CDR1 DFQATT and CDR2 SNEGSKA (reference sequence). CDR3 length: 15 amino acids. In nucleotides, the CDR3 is TGCAGTGCGACCTGGCGGGATGGGTTTTCCTACGAGCAGTACTTC. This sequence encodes CSATWRDGFSYEQYF.

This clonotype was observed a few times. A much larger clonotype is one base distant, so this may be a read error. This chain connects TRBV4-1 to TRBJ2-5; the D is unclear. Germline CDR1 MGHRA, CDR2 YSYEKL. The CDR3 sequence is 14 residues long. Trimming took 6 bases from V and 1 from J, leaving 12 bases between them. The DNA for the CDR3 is TGCGCCAGCAGTCCCTGGGCCGTCCAAGAGACCCAGTACTTC. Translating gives CASSPWAVQETQYF.

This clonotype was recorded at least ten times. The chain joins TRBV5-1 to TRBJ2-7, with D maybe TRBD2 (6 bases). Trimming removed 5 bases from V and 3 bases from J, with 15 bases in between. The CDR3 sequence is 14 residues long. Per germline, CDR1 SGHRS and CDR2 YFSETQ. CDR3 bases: TGCGCCAGCAGTCTCGGGACTGGCGGCTACGAGCAGTACTTC. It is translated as CASSLGTGGYEQYF.

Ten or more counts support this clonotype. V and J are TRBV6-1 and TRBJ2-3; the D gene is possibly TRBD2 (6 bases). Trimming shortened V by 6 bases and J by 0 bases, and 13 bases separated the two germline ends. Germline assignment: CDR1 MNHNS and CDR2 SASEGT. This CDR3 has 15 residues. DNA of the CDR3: TGTGCCAGCAGCAAAAGGAGGGGTAGCACAGATACGCAGTATTTT. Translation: CASSKRRGSTDTQYF.

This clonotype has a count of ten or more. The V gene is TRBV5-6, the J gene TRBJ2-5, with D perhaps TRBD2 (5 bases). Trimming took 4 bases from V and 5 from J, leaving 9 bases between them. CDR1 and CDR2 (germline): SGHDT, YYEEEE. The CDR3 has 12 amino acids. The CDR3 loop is CASSGGGETQYF. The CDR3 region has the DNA TGTGCCAGCAGCGGTGGCGGGGAGACCCAGTACTTC.

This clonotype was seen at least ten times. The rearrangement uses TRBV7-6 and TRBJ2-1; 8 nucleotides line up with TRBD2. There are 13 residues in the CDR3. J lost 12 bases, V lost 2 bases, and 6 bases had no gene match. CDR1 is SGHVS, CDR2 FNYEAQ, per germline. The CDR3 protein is CASSLTSGSWQFF. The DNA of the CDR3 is TGTGCCAGCAGCTTAACTAGCGGAAGCTGGCAGTTCTTC.

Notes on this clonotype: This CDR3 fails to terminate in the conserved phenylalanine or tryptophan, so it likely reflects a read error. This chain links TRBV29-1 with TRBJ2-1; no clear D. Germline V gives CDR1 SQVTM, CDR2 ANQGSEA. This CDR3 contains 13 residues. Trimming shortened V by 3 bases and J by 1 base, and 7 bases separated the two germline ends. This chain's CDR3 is CSVEGLSYNEQFI. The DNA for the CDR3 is TGCAGCGTTGAGGGTCTATCCTACAATGAGCAGTTCATC.

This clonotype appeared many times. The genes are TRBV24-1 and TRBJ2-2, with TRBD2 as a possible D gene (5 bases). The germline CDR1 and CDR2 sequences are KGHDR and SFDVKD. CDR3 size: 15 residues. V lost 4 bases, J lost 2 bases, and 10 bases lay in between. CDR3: CATSEARGNTGELFF. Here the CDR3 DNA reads TGTGCCACCAGTGAAGCTCGGGGAAACACCGGGGAGCTGTTTTTT.

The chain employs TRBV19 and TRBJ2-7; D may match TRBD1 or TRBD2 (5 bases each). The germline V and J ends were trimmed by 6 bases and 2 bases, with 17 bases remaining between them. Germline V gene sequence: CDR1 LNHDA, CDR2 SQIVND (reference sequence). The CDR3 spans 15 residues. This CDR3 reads CASRPGDGRPYEQYF. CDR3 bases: TGTGCCAGTAGACCCGGGGACGGACGACCCTACGAGCAGTACTTC.

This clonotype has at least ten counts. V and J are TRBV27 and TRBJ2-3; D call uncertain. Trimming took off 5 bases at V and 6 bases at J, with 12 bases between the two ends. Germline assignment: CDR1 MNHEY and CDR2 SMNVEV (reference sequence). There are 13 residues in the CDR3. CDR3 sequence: CASSEGFMDTQYF. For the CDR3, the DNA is TGTGCCAGCAGTGAAGGGTTTATGGATACGCAGTATTTT.

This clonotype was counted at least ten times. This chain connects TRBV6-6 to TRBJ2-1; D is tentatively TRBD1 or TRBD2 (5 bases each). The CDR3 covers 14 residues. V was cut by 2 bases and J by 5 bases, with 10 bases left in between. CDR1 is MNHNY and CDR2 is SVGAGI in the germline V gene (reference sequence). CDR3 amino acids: CASSYGTGNNEQFF. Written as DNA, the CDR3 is TGTGCCAGCAGTTACGGGACGGGGAACAATGAGCAGTTCTTC.

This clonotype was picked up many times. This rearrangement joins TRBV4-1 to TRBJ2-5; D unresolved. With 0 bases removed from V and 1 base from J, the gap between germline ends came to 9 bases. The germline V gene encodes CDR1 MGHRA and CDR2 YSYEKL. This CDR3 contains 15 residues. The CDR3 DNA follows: TGCGCCAGCAGCCAAGAAGGCAGAGTCCAAGAGACCCAGTACTTC. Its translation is CASSQEGRVQETQYF.